These T cell receptor beta chains were read from a single sample in a study of cytomegalovirus exposure and HLA in healthy donors. Only in-frame clones appear in the TCRdb table, and some are missing; sequencing was by immunoSEQ multiplex PCR. This sample has about 75,000 clones; 80% to 90% occur once, and the top ten carry approximately 20%. Sample: PBMCs. The receptors shown here come from a man between 70 and 80 years old in good health and CMV-seropositive. Each CDR3 is given with its conserved first and last residue. D genes are given only for firm matches. Size tells how often a clone was seen (once, few, many) or the class of an expanded clone, and some rows leave it out.

abundance	v_gene	d_gene	j_gene	CDR3nt	CDR3aa
once	TRBV5-1	TRBD2	TRBJ2-1	TGCGCCAGCAGCTTGGGAACGACTAGCGGGAGTACCGATGAGCAGTTCTTC	CASSLGTTSGSTDEQFF
-	TRBV7-2	TRBD1	TRBJ2-3	TGTGCCAGCGCCAGGGGGCTTATAGATACGCAGTATTTT	CASARGLIDTQYF
-	TRBV7-7	TRBD2	TRBJ2-2	TGTGCTAGCAGCTCGACTAGCGGGACCTACCCCGGGGAGCTGTTTTTT	CASSSTSGTYPGELFF
few	TRBV6-5	TRBD1	TRBJ1-5	TGTGCCAGCAGACAGGGGTGGAATCAGCCCCAGCATTTT	CASRQGWNQPQHF
-	TRBV7-2	TRBD2	TRBJ2-7	TGTGCCAGCAGCCCAAGGACTAGCGGATGGAACGAGCAGTACTTC	CASSPRTSGWNEQYF
-	TRBV5-4	TRBD1	TRBJ2-7	TGTGCCAGCAGCTGGGACAGGGGGTCCCTGTACTTC	CASSWDRGSLYF
once	TRBV7-9	-	TRBJ1-2	TGTGCCAGCAGCTTAGCGGGGGCCTATGGCTACACCTTC	CASSLAGAYGYTF
-	TRBV10-3	-	TRBJ1-5	TGTGCCATCAGTGAGTCCCGACAGGCCCATCAGCCCCAGCATTTT	CAISESRQAHQPQHF
-	TRBV7-9	-	TRBJ1-6	TGTGCCAGCAGCCAGGGACAATGGGATTCACCCCTCCACTTT	CASSQGQWDSPLHF
-	TRBV30	TRBD1	TRBJ2-7	TGTGCCTGGGGGACAGGGGGCATCAACGAGCAGTACTTC	CAWGTGGINEQYF
-	TRBV28	-	TRBJ1-1	TGTGCCAGCACTGTCGGACAGAGGAACACTGAAGCTTTCTTT	CASTVGQRNTEAFF
-	TRBV5-6	-	TRBJ2-5	TGTGCCAGCAGCTTCACAGAACAAGAGACCCAGTACTTC	CASSFTEQETQYF
-	TRBV4-1	-	TRBJ1-5	TGCGCCAGCAGCCAATTTTTGGGGGCGTTTAGCAATCAGCCCCAGCATTTT	CASSQFLGAFSNQPQHF
once	TRBV19	TRBD1	TRBJ2-7	TGTGCCAGTAGTACGTCAAGGGACAGCTACGAGCAGTACTTC	CASSTSRDSYEQYF
-	TRBV4-3	-	TRBJ2-7	TGCGCCAGCAGCCAAGATCTCGCAGGGGTCTACGAGCAGTACTTC	CASSQDLAGVYEQYF
-	TRBV13	-	TRBJ2-1	TGTGCCAGCAGCTTAGGAGGGGGTAGCAGCCACTACAATGAGCAGTTCTTC	CASSLGGGSSHYNEQFF
-	TRBV7-7	TRBD1	TRBJ2-1	TGTGCTAGCAGCGATGACAGGGCCCCCAATGAGCAGTTCTTC	CASSDDRAPNEQFF
-	TRBV12-5	TRBD2	TRBJ2-7	TGTGCTAGTGGTTTGGACCCCGGACTAGCGGGAGGGCCGTTC	CASGLDPGLAGGPF
once	TRBV6-5	-	TRBJ1-5	TGTGCCAGCAGTTACTCGTCGGCAGCGAATCAGCCCCAGCATTTT	CASSYSSAANQPQHF
-	TRBV9	TRBD1	TRBJ1-5	TGTGCCAGCAGCTTTACAGGGGACAGGAATCAGCCCCAGCATTTT	CASSFTGDRNQPQHF
-	TRBV27	TRBD1	TRBJ1-2	TGTGCCAGCAAGGACCGACAGGGGGCCGGCTACACCTTC	CASKDRQGAGYTF
few	TRBV6-1	-	TRBJ1-5	TGTGCCAGCAGTGAAGGGGCAGGGGGCAATCAGCCCCAGCATTTT	CASSEGAGGNQPQHF
-	TRBV27	TRBD1	TRBJ1-2	TGTGCCAGCAGGTCCAGTGCGGGTGGCACAGGGGGCCACTATGGCTACACCTTC	CASRSSAGGTGGHYGYTF
-	TRBV11-2	-	TRBJ2-3	TGTGCCAGCAGCTTAGAAGGTAGCGGCAACACAGATACGCAGTATTTT	CASSLEGSGNTDTQYF
few	TRBV5-6	TRBD1	TRBJ1-2	TGTGCCAGCAGCTCCCACAGGGGGAACTATGGCTACACCTTC	CASSSHRGNYGYTF
-	TRBV21-1	-	TRBJ2-3	TGTGCCAGCAGTAAACGGAGTTCGATTTGGGATACGCAGTATTTT	CASSKRSSIWDTQYF
-	TRBV9	-	TRBJ1-1	TGTGCCAGCAGCCCCGGGGGATACCGTGAAGCTTTCTTT	CASSPGGYREAFF
-	TRBV6-4	-	TRBJ1-1	TGTGCCAGCATACCCGACAGTGAGAACACTGAAGCTTTCTTT	CASIPDSENTEAFF
-	TRBV7-6	TRBD2	TRBJ2-3	TGTGCCAGCAGCTTAGATGCGGGAGCTTCGGATACGCAGTATTTT	CASSLDAGASDTQYF
-	TRBV5-1	-	TRBJ2-5	TGCGCCAGCAGCCAGCAGGGAGGCCAAGAGACCCAGTACTTC	CASSQQGGQETQYF
-	TRBV10-3	TRBD2	TRBJ2-3	TGTGCCATCAGTAACCTAGCGGGGATGGGCACAGATACGCAGTATTTT	CAISNLAGMGTDTQYF
-	TRBV6-1	TRBD1	TRBJ1-2	TGTGCCAGCAGTGAACAAACAGGGGCCCGCTATGGCTACACCTTC	CASSEQTGARYGYTF
once	TRBV10-3	TRBD2	TRBJ2-5	TGTGCCATCACCTCAGCGGGACAAGAGACCCAGTACTTC	CAITSAGQETQYF
once	TRBV11-2	-	TRBJ2-1	TGTGCCAGCAGCTTAGCTGGGACACCTTACAATGAGCAGTTCTTC	CASSLAGTPYNEQFF
-	TRBV5-1	-	TRBJ2-3	TGCGCCAGCAGTCCGGGGAGCGGTGCTAGCACAGATACGCAGTATTTT	CASSPGSGASTDTQYF
once	TRBV6-5	-	TRBJ2-6	TGTGCCAGCAGTTCGCTACGGGGCTCTGGGGCCAACGTCCTGACTTTC	CASSSLRGSGANVLTF
-	TRBV9	-	TRBJ2-2	TGTGCCAGCAGCGTTCGGGACTCTAACACCGGGGAGCTGTTTTTT	CASSVRDSNTGELFF
-	TRBV7-2	TRBD1	TRBJ1-5	TGTGCCAGCAGCTCCGGACAGGGGGCTGGTCAGCCCCAGCATTTT	CASSSGQGAGQPQHF
-	TRBV29-1	-	TRBJ2-3	TGCAGCGTTGTAGGACAGTCGGGTACGCAGTATTTT	CSVVGQSGTQYF
-	TRBV5-4	TRBD2	TRBJ2-5	TGTGCCAGCAGCCCTAGCGGGGGGCGACAAGAGACCCAGTACTTC	CASSPSGGRQETQYF
-	TRBV7-9	-	TRBJ1-2	TGTGCCAGCAGCATAGGACAGACCAACTATGGCTACACCTTC	CASSIGQTNYGYTF
-	TRBV19	-	TRBJ1-5	TGTGCCAGTAGTATACAGGGTAGCAATCAGCCCCAGCATTTT	CASSIQGSNQPQHF
few	TRBV6-5	-	TRBJ1-2	TGTGCCAGCAGTTACTCGAAGGTTTCAGGGGCGGGTGGCTACACCTTC	CASSYSKVSGAGGYTF
-	TRBV5-4	TRBD2	TRBJ2-3	TGTGCCAGCAGCTCGGGACTAGCGGGGAGGGCAGATACGCAGTATTTT	CASSSGLAGRADTQYF
-	TRBV20-1	TRBD1	TRBJ2-4	TGCAGTGCGCCGACAGGGGGCGGAATGTACTTC	CSAPTGGGMYF
-	TRBV4-3	-	TRBJ1-4	TGCGCCAGCAGCCAAGGGGGCGTTAATGAAAAACTGTTTTTT	CASSQGGVNEKLFF
-	TRBV2	-	TRBJ2-3	TGTGCCAGCAGTGTCGACTATAGGGTCACAGATACGCAGTATTTT	CASSVDYRVTDTQYF
-	TRBV6-1	-	TRBJ1-5	TGTGCCAGCAGTAAAGTCAGACAGCATAGCAATCAGCCCCAGCATTTT	CASSKVRQHSNQPQHF
-	TRBV29-1	-	TRBJ1-2	TGCAGCGTTGTGGGGGAGGGTGGCTACACCTTC	CSVVGEGGYTF
-	TRBV2	TRBD1	TRBJ2-7	TGTGCCAGCAGGAAACAGGGGATCGAGCAGTACTTC	CASRKQGIEQYF
-	TRBV7-2	-	TRBJ2-1	TGTGCCAGCAGCTTAGACAGGAGCTCCTACAATGAGCAGTTCTTC	CASSLDRSSYNEQFF
-	TRBV6-4	TRBD1	TRBJ2-7	TGTGCCAGCAGCAAACCCTATCCCGGACAGGGATCCTACGAGCAGTACTTC	CASSKPYPGQGSYEQYF
-	TRBV6-6	-	TRBJ1-3	TGTGCCAGCAGTTACGGGACATCGGGAAACACCATATATTTT	CASSYGTSGNTIYF
-	TRBV6-6	TRBD1	TRBJ1-2	TGTGCCAGCCGAGCCGGGACAGGGACATTTACGGACCTCACCTTC	CASRAGTGTFTDLTF
-	TRBV18	TRBD2	TRBJ2-7	TGTGCCAGCTCACCAGTTGGGAGGGGACGGCGGACTAGCGGCTACGAGCAGTACTTC	CASSPVGRGRRTSGYEQYF
-	TRBV19	-	TRBJ2-5	TGTGCCAGTAGTTCCGGACAGTACCAAGAGACCCAGTACTTC	CASSSGQYQETQYF
-	TRBV10-2	-	TRBJ1-1	TGCGCCAGCAGTCCCGGTAGAAGCACTGAAGCTTTCTTT	CASSPGRSTEAFF